This T cell receptor (beta chain) appears in the sequencing data of a study of T cells in Graves' hyperthyroidism and ophthalmopathy. Study context: Peripheral blood samples were taken at initial diagnosis, prior to any treatment.

There are many counts of this clonotype. Its antigen is unknown. Template material for amplifying TCR beta CDR3 regions consisted of RNA transcripts. A first-round RT-PCR of the TCR CDR3 used the HTBI primer set. TCRdb recomputed calls from the multiplex PCR reads with MiXCR, one row per CDR3 protein. The repertoire holds some 460,000 distinct CDR3 sequences, with approximately 14% as singletons. This CDR3 has 15 amino acids. Germline-derived CDR1 and CDR2 are SGHVS and FNYEAQ. Trimming took 0 bases from V and 2 from J, leaving 11 bases between them. Study-level findings and limits: Most thyroid clonotypes that were expanded above 0.001 also turned up in blood. Ophthalmopathy was told apart from stable hyperthyroidism by a 13 V-J model.

The chain links TRBV7-6 to TRBJ2-7; D is unclear. The sequenced sample consisted of blood. This clonotype was obtained from a woman younger than 35 with Graves' hyperthyroidism. CDR3 sequence (DNA): TGTGCCAGCAGCTTAGCAGACACGATGGCCTACGAGCAGTACTTC. Protein product: CASSLADTMAYEQYF.